The next 31 T cell receptor beta chains were all read from a single sample in a study of OX40 agonist ivuxolimab in advanced cancers. Only in-frame clones appear in the TCRdb table, and some are missing; sequencing was by immunoSEQ multiplex PCR. The data hold roughly 58,000 clones, with 87% observed a single time. Here the sequenced sample was CD4+ or CD8+ T cells sorted from blood, taken in a trial of the OX40 agonist ivuxolimab. These TCRs come from an adult with an advanced solid tumor such as melanoma, head and neck, liver or kidney cancer.

The V call is TRBV4-1, the J call TRBJ2-1; D is perhaps TRBD1 (7 bases). V gave up 3 bases and J gave up 8 bases, with 23 bases separating them. The length of the CDR3 is 17 residues. The germline gives CDR1 MGHRA, CDR2 YSYEKL. The CDR3 sequence: CASSQGSQGRGMDEQFF. The CDR3 bases are TGCGCCAGCAGCCAGGGTTCACAGGGGCGCGGGATGGATGAGCAGTTCTTC.

The rearrangement joins TRBV5-4 to TRBJ2-5, with D maybe TRBD1 (6 bases). CDR1 is SGHNT and CDR2 is YYREEE in the germline V gene (reference sequence). The CDR3 is 13 residues long. The germline V and J ends were trimmed by 4 bases and 2 bases, with 9 bases remaining between them. CDR3 sequence reads: CASSPGQQETQYF. CDR3 nucleotide sequence: TGTGCCAGCAGCCCCGGACAGCAAGAGACCCAGTACTTC.

The chain is built from TRBV5-1 and TRBJ1-1; D is unclear. This CDR3 has 14 residues. Trimming removed 0 bases from V and 3 bases from J, with 9 bases in between. In germline, CDR1 is SGHRS, CDR2 YFSETQ. The CDR3 protein is CASSLAPEDTEAFF. CDR3 DNA: TGCGCCAGCAGCTTGGCCCCTGAGGACACTGAAGCTTTCTTT.

The chain combines TRBV14 with TRBJ1-2; unclear D gene. This CDR3 comprises 12 residues. V lost 5 bases, J lost 4 bases, and 8 bases lay in between. The germline V gene has CDR1 SGHDN and CDR2 FVKESK. CDR3 nucleotide sequence: TGTGCCAGCAGCAAATCGGCCTATGGCTACACCTTC. Translating it yields CASSKSAYGYTF.

The V gene is TRBV9, the J gene TRBJ1-4, with D perhaps TRBD1 (5 bases). V was trimmed by 2 bases and J by 6 bases, leaving 11 bases between them. The CDR3 consists of 14 residues. Germline CDR1 is SGDLS and CDR2 is YYNGEE. Here the CDR3 DNA reads TGTGCCAGCAGCGTGGGGGAAGGCTATGAAAAACTGTTTTTT. Translated: CASSVGEGYEKLFF.

The table lists this clone with a count of one. V usage is TRBV5-8 and J usage is TRBJ2-5; 8 positions agree with TRBD1. V lost 0 bases, J lost 4 bases, and 5 bases stayed unmatched. The CDR3 runs 15 residues. The V gene's germline CDR1 is SGHTS and CDR2 YDEGEE. The CDR3 protein is CASSLGDRSLETQYF. CDR3 bases: TGTGCCAGCAGCTTGGGGGACAGGTCATTAGAGACCCAGTACTTC.

The J gene is TRBJ1-1, the V gene TRBV10-3; a weak D match, TRBD1 (5 bases). The germline V gene has CDR1 ENHRY and CDR2 SYGVKD. Trimming removed 6 bases from V and 3 bases from J, with 14 bases in between. This CDR3 has 14 residues. CDR3: CAIRGPGRDTEAFF. The DNA for the CDR3 is TGTGCCATCAGGGGGCCAGGGCGGGACACTGAAGCTTTCTTT.

V usage is TRBV19 and J usage is TRBJ1-1; D is possibly TRBD1 (5 bases). CDR1 and CDR2 (germline): LNHDA, SQIVND (reference sequence). CDR3 length equals 13 residues. V lost 10 bases and J lost 3, with 15 bases in between. CDR3 in amino acids: CATSDRGDTEAFF. CDR3 bases: TGTGCCACTTCGGACCGAGGGGACACTGAAGCTTTCTTT.

The V and J genes are TRBV11-3 and TRBJ2-3, with TRBD1 as a possible D gene (5 bases). Germline V gene data show CDR1 as SGHNT and CDR2 as YENEEA. V was cut by 1 base and J by 1 base, with 6 bases left in between. CDR3 length equals 14 residues. In DNA, the CDR3 is TGTGCCAGCAGCTTAGGGGGCCGCACAGATACGCAGTATTTT. Translating gives CASSLGGRTDTQYF.

The chain links TRBV2 to TRBJ2-2, with D possibly matching TRBD2 (5 bases). CDR3 size: 14 residues. V dropped 8 bases and J dropped 6 bases, with 16 bases sitting between them. Germline CDR1 SNHLY, CDR2 FYNNEI. CDR3 DNA: TGTGCCAGCGGCGGCCCTCCGAGGGCCGGGGAGCTGTTTTTT. Encoded protein: CASGGPPRAGELFF.

The rearrangement joins TRBV27 to TRBJ2-5; the match to TRBD2 covers 13 bases. Germline V CDR1 and CDR2: MNHEY, SMNVEV (reference sequence). The CDR3 runs to 18 residues. The trim removed 6 bases at V and 7 bases at J, leaving 17 bases unmatched. The CDR3 DNA sequence: TGTGCCAGCAGCTCCGCACCGGGACTAGCGGGGCCCTCGGGGACCCAGTACTTC. Amino acids: CASSSAPGLAGPSGTQYF.

This chain joins TRBV11-3 and TRBJ2-7, with TRBD1 matching over 7 bases. Unmatched junction bases numbered 3, after V lost 2 bases and J lost 8 bases. CDR1 and CDR2 from the germline V gene are SGHNT and YENEEA. The CDR3 is made up of 12 amino acids. CDR3 in DNA: TGTGCCAGCAGCTTAAGACAGGGCAAGCAGTACTTC. Protein product: CASSLRQGKQYF.

The chain combines TRBV6-5 with TRBJ2-7; 7 bases line up with TRBD2. Per germline, CDR1 MNHEY and CDR2 SVGAGI. This CDR3 comprises 14 residues. The junction had 10 bases not matched to a gene; V was cut back by 4 bases and J by 7 bases. In DNA, the CDR3 is TGTGCCAGCAGTTCCCCGGGAGGATTAGGGGAGCAGTACTTC. Translated: CASSSPGGLGEQYF.

The V call is TRBV6-5, the J call TRBJ1-1; maybe TRBD1 (6 bases). CDR1 and CDR2 from the germline V gene are MNHEY and SVGAGI. Trimming removed 3 bases from V and 1 base from J, with 12 bases in between. The CDR3 is 15 residues long. The CDR3 bases are TGTGCCAGCAGTTATGGCAGGGGACAGAACACTGAAGCTTTCTTT. This encodes CASSYGRGQNTEAFF.

The chain joins TRBV5-4 to TRBJ1-4; no definite D call. CDR1 SGHNT and CDR2 YYREEE come from the germline V gene (reference sequence). The CDR3 is 15 residues long. V lost 4 bases and J lost 7, with 17 bases in between. In DNA, the CDR3 is TGTGCCAGCAGCAGAGACACCCAACGGGCTGAAAAACTGTTTTTT. Amino acid sequence: CASSRDTQRAEKLFF.

The J gene is TRBJ2-2, the V gene TRBV6-6; TRBD1 matches at 8 bases. The CDR3 has 15 amino acids. V was clipped by 6 bases and J by 2 bases; unmatched bases: 5. The germline V gene has CDR1 MNHNY and CDR2 SVGAGI (reference sequence). CDR3 residues: CASSVGTGNTGELFF. CDR3 nucleotides: TGTGCCAGCAGCGTTGGGACAGGAAACACCGGGGAGCTGTTTTTT.

This clone appeared a single time. This rearrangement joins TRBV12-5 to TRBJ2-1; 8 bases fit TRBD1. The CDR3 has 14 residues. CDR1 LGHNT and CDR2 FRNRAP come from the germline V gene. V trimming: 5 bases; J trimming: 8 bases; junction bases outside the gene matches: 8. CDR3 DNA sequence: TGTGCTAGTGGTCCCGGGACAGGTCGGCATGAGCAGTTCTTC. It specifies CASGPGTGRHEQFF.

This rearrangement joins TRBV7-6 to TRBJ2-3; D is ambiguous. Germline lookup yields CDR1 SGHVS and CDR2 FNYEAQ. Trimming removed 7 bases at V and 4 bases at J, with 9 bases between. This CDR3 is built from 12 residues. The DNA for the CDR3 is TGTGCCAGCACCTCGGGCGCAGATACGCAGTATTTT. Encoded protein: CASTSGADTQYF.

This clone was seen only once. The V and J genes are TRBV6-5 and TRBJ1-5, with unresolved D. Germline V lookup: CDR1 MNHEY, CDR2 SVGAGI. There are 13 residues in the CDR3. Trimming took 5 bases from V and 9 from J, leaving 14 bases between them. CDR3 sequence reads: CASSVDGVRPQHF. The CDR3 DNA reads TGTGCCAGCAGTGTGGACGGCGTTCGGCCCCAGCATTTT.

The count of this clone is one. The genes are TRBV18 and TRBJ2-7; 7 nucleotides align to TRBD1. The CDR3 runs 15 residues. From germline, CDR1 is KGHSH and CDR2 LQKENI. V shed 1 base, J shed 0 bases, and the junction held 3 bases outside the gene matches. Written as DNA, the CDR3 is TGTGCCAGCTCACCACAGGGGGCTAGCTCCTACGAGCAGTACTTC. Translated, it gives CASSPQGASSYEQYF.

The chain uses TRBV18 and TRBJ2-7; D ambiguous. Germline CDR1 and CDR2: KGHSH and LQKENI. V lost 4 bases to trimming and J lost 0 bases, with 16 bases between them. The CDR3 is 16 residues long. The CDR3 loop is CASSRVLGYSSYEQYF. The CDR3 coding sequence is TGTGCCAGCTCACGGGTCCTGGGGTACAGCTCCTACGAGCAGTACTTC. The variable domain in full, with the rest retrieved from reference TRBV18 and TRBJ2-7, is NAGVMQNPRHLVRRRGQEARLRCSPMKGHSHVYWYRQLPEEGLKFMVYLQKENIIDESGMPKERFSAEFPKEGPSILRIQQVVRGDSAAYFCASSRVLGYSSYEQYFGPGTRLTVT.

The chain links TRBV10-3 to TRBJ1-3; TRBD1 is a possible D gene (5 bases). V lost 4 bases, J lost 8 bases, and 6 bases lay in between. The CDR3 spans 11 residues. CDR1 is ENHRY, CDR2 SYGVKD, per germline. CDR3: CAISVGDTIYF. CDR3 sequence (DNA): TGTGCCATCAGTGTGGGGGACACCATATATTTT.

This clone has only one observation. The chain joins TRBV2 to TRBJ2-2; possibly TRBD1 for D (5 bases). The length of the CDR3 is 16 residues. Germline V lookup: CDR1 SNHLY, CDR2 FYNNEI. Trimming stripped 5 bases from V and 2 bases from J, with 15 bases between. The CDR3 loop reads CASSPLQGLNTGELFF. As DNA, the CDR3 is TGTGCCAGCAGTCCCCTGCAGGGCCTAAACACCGGGGAGCTGTTTTTT.

The chain uses TRBV11-2 and TRBJ1-2; the D gene is possibly TRBD1 (5 bases). The CDR3 covers 13 residues. Trimming took 5 bases from V and 3 from J, leaving 10 bases between them. Germline V gene data show CDR1 as SGHAT and CDR2 as FQNNGV. As DNA, the CDR3 is TGTGCCAGCAGCGCCAGGGTTGACTATGGCTACACCTTC. Translated, it gives CASSARVDYGYTF.

The chain employs TRBV10-3 and TRBJ1-1; 8 nucleotides agree with TRBD1. CDR1 is ENHRY, CDR2 SYGVKD, per germline. The CDR3 length is 15 residues. Losses at the gene ends were 5 bases for V and 1 base for J; bases not matched to a gene: 6. The CDR3 loop reads CAISPRGPKNTEAFF. The CDR3, as DNA: TGTGCCATCAGTCCCAGGGGGCCTAAGAACACTGAAGCTTTCTTT.

The V call is TRBV6-1, the J call TRBJ2-7, with D hard to call. Trimming left V 6 bases short and J 2 bases short, with 11 bases between. The CDR3 length is 13 residues. Germline CDR1 reads MNHNS; CDR2 reads SASEGT. CDR3 protein: CASSRAEAYEQYF. CDR3 DNA: TGTGCCAGCAGCCGAGCAGAAGCCTACGAGCAGTACTTC.

This chain uses TRBV2 with TRBJ1-5, with D hard to call. V shed 4 bases and J shed 7 bases, with 8 bases lying between them. Germline V gives CDR1 SNHLY, CDR2 FYNNEI. CDR3 size: 12 residues. The CDR3 here is CASSGERQPQHF. The CDR3 nucleotides read TGTGCCAGCAGTGGCGAGAGGCAGCCCCAGCATTTT.

The chain combines TRBV19 with TRBJ1-4; D might be TRBD1 (5 bases). Trimming took off 7 bases at V and 7 bases at J, with 25 bases between the two ends. Germline V gives CDR1 LNHDA, CDR2 SQIVND (reference sequence). The CDR3 runs 17 residues. CDR3 protein: CASTPGQGRLVGEKLFF. The CDR3 region has the DNA TGTGCCAGTACCCCAGGGCAGGGTCGGCTGGTTGGTGAAAAACTGTTTTTT.

V is TRBV6-5 and J is TRBJ2-1; 12 nucleotides align to TRBD2. The V gene's germline CDR1 is MNHEY and CDR2 SVGAGI. Losses at the gene ends were 4 bases for V and 6 bases for J; bases not matched to a gene: 7. The length of the CDR3 is 16 residues. The CDR3 loop is CASSLSPGLAGNEQFF. The CDR3 DNA sequence: TGTGCCAGCAGTTTAAGCCCGGGACTAGCGGGCAATGAGCAGTTCTTC.

The rearrangement links TRBV5-1 to TRBJ1-2, with D tentatively TRBD1 (5 bases). The V end was cut by 5 bases, the J end by 2 bases, with 13 bases between. The CDR3 spans 14 residues. The germline CDR1 and CDR2 sequences are SGHRS and YFSETQ. Here the CDR3 reads CASRLSTANYGYTF. The CDR3 DNA follows: TGCGCCAGCAGGCTATCGACAGCGAACTATGGCTACACCTTC.

This clone was seen just once. V usage is TRBV6-5 and J usage is TRBJ1-4; tentative D call: TRBD1 (5 bases). The V gene's germline CDR1 is MNHEY and CDR2 SVGAGI. The CDR3 sequence is 16 residues long. V lost 0 bases and J lost 0, with 8 bases in between. This CDR3 is CASSYSRTTTNEKLFF. In DNA form, the CDR3 reads TGTGCCAGCAGTTACTCGAGGACAACAACTAATGAAAAACTGTTTTTT.